Sequencing of this TCR beta chain was carried out in a study of CD8 T cells in Susac syndrome (dated by TCRdb to the late 2010s). Looking at the study overall: Repertoire sequencing was used to test whether CD8+ T cell activation and differentiation in Susac syndrome was antigen driven. The study compared CD8+ T cell repertoire clonality among 11 to 12 healthy donors, 14 Susac syndrome patients and 15 multiple sclerosis patients. Results the study describes overall, beyond this receptor: The TCR sequencing and HLA analysis was acknowledged to have included a relatively small number of individuals.

V gives up 0 bases and J gives up 7 bases, and the segment between their germline ends measures 13 bases. Taken from the germline V gene, the CDR1 and CDR2 loops are KGHSH and LQKENI. The CDR3 runs 15 residues from the cysteine to the phenylalanine. Only CDR3 DNA remains: 45 bases, in frame from the first base. Peripheral blood CD8+ and CD4+ T cells from healthy donors, Susac syndrome patients and multiple sclerosis patients were profiled by high-throughput TCR beta sequencing. Multiple sclerosis controls were treatment-naive patients with stable or active relapsing-remitting disease fulfilling revised McDonald criteria. Bulk CD8+ and CD4+ T cells were purified by magnetic negative isolation, while CD8+ TEMRA cells were enriched using FACS. Blood was collected in EDTA tubes and processed within 24 hours, with PBMCs isolated through density gradient centrifugation. PBMCs intended for TCR sequencing were cryopreserved in liquid nitrogen and thawed later in a water bath at 37 degrees C. A purity of at least 90% was achieved for sorted or isolated CD4+, CD8+ and CD8+ TEMRA cells.

RNA was extracted using the RNeasy kit, and roughly 0.5 to 1 microgram was reverse transcribed with random hexamers. The immunoSEQ multiplex PCR assay, which covers 54 Vbeta and 13 Jbeta segments, was used to amplify TCR beta CDR3 regions. PCR amplification bias was corrected by using a synthetic template baseline for primer optimization and computational correction. The study's own analysis went as follows. Reads were assigned to V, D and J genes according to IMGT and analyzed in immunoSEQ Analyzer, with only productive sequences retained. Clonality was computed as one minus Shannon entropy normalized by log2 of the number of productive unique sequences. For each patient and control, public and private clones were evaluated within the 100 most prevalent clones. Clones were defined as Susac-specific if absent from the healthy and MS cohorts, from 1052 published viral clones and from other ImmuneACCESS disease sequences. The public reads were reanalyzed by TCRdb: fastp trimming at Q25, MiXCR alignment, in-frame beta chains only. Each record represents a unique CDR3 protein, reported with the most common genes and DNA among its rows. These V and J calls derive from TCRdb rather than the authors' analysis. The sample table holds 130,000 or so distinct CDR3 sequences, of which 91% were seen once. Clones ranked in the top ten supply approximately 0.24% of the sample.

Regarding this clonotype: Its binding antigen is unknown. No much larger clone exists at a distance of one base, and base qualities are not known.

This sequence uses TRBV18 and TRBJ2-1; the D segment could be TRBD1, given 6 matching bases. Sequenced input: CD8+ T cells from PBMCs. The source is a human donor with multiple sclerosis. The DNA sequence follows: TGTGCCAGCTCACCACCTAAGACAGGCTGGAATGAGCAGTTCTTC. Its coded protein is CASSPPKTGWNEQFF.